The T cell receptor beta chain described here comes from a study of low-dose radiotherapy and immunotherapy resistance in tumors. Time point noted: after trial treatment. Treatment indicated: LDRT plus nivolumab, ipilimumab, low-dose cyclophosphamide and aspirin (RACIN trial). Administered to the donors were nivolumab, ipilimumab, aspirin, low-dose cyclophosphamide and low-dose radiotherapy. TRAV- and TRBV-specific primers primed first-strand cDNA, covering alpha and beta chains. TCR amplification used roughly 18 PCR cycles, a constant-region primer and a V-primer adapter. One entry per CDR3 protein, called by TCRdb with MiXCR from the reads. The sample comprises approximately 91,000 distinct CDR3 sequences, 20% of which are singletons, and 13% rests with the top ten. This clonotype was seen repeatedly, ten times or more. Trimming at V came to 5 bases and at J to 0 bases, leaving 7 bases not matched to a gene. CDR3 length equals 16 residues. The germline gives CDR1 SGHAT, CDR2 FQNNGV.

Specimen: PBMCs, collected after low-dose radiotherapy plus immunotherapy. The receptor was derived from a female donor with ovarian cancer. The rearrangement links TRBV11-2 to TRBJ1-3, with TRBD1 matching over 7 bases. For the CDR3, the DNA is TGTGCCAGCAGCCCGGGGGACAGACACTCTGGAAACACCATATATTTT. Encoded protein: CASSPGDRHSGNTIYF.